The T cell receptor (beta chain) described here comes from a study of human T cells and chemical hapten exposure. Turning to the study itself: Small volume differences among pooled libraries mainly caused per-sample TCR yield variation. Study findings and constraints: High-frequency TCRs, those above 1 in 1000, stayed the same after DPC sensitization.

The library gave individual cDNA molecules unique molecular identifiers. Original processing methods: Sequenced samples showed a median of around 96,000 TCRs each, with counts running from around 24,000 to 710,000. TCRdb reprocessed the RACE reads with MiXCR, giving one entry per CDR3 protein. TCRdb, rather than the study authors, made the V and J calls. This table has 130,000 or so distinct CDR3 sequences, roughly 9% appearing once. Sample time point: healthy volunteer bleed at 2 weeks. RNA extraction used unfractionated whole blood as the source of total RNA. As to this clonotype: Its target is not known.

The CDR3 covers 11 residues. Germline assignment: CDR1 SEHNR and CDR2 FQNEAQ (reference sequence). The V and J ends lost 5 bases and 5 bases respectively, with 6 bases between them. Sequences were obtained from whole blood. The receptor's source is a male donor in good health. Some clones in this sample may be carry-over from other donors' samples. The V gene is TRBV7-9, the J gene TRBJ1-1; D is undetermined. In DNA form, the CDR3 reads TGTGCCAGCAGCGTGACTACTGAAGCTTTCTTT. Protein product: CASSVTTEAFF.